The 8 T cell receptor beta chains below all came from one sample that was sequenced in a study of beta chain features in type 1 diabetes. Whole-study results and caveats: People with Type 1 diabetes carried modestly yet significantly shorter TCRB CDR3s in all four CD4+ subsets.

These TCRs are of unknown antigen specificity. Every isolated RNA sample was fully reverse transcribed, so sequencing captured expressed TCRB transcripts. TCRdb keeps only in-frame clones here, not all; method: immunoSEQ multiplex PCR. The table records 250,000 to 300,000 clones, around 22% of them present only once. The sequenced material came from naive CD4+ T cells from blood. These receptors were collected from a woman in her thirties with type 1 diabetes.

The V gene is TRBV18, the J gene TRBJ1-1, with 7 bases fitting TRBD1. Germline V gives CDR1 KGHSH, CDR2 LQKENI. The CDR3 sequence is 15 residues long. The V segment lost 0 bases and the J segment 1 base; nucleotides outside the gene matches: 2. CDR3 protein: CASSPPQGENTEAFF. The DNA of the CDR3 is TGTGCCAGCTCACCACCGCAGGGGGAGAACACTGAAGCTTTCTTT.

This rearrangement joins TRBV6-5 to TRBJ2-1, with TRBD2 matching 11 bases. CDR1 and CDR2 (germline): MNHEY, SVGAGI. The J segment lost 6 bases and the V segment lost 7 bases, leaving 8 bases of the junction unmatched. CDR3 size: 15 residues. The CDR3 here is CASIKTSGTGNEQFF. The CDR3 bases are TGTGCCAGCATAAAGACTAGCGGGACGGGCAATGAGCAGTTCTTC.

This clone was counted only a few times. This chain links TRBV2 with TRBJ1-5, with D possibly matching TRBD1 (6 bases). Germline V gene data show CDR1 as SNHLY and CDR2 as FYNNEI. Trimming cost V 6 bases and J 6 bases, with 15 bases left between them. The CDR3 length is 14 residues. The chain's CDR3 is CASRFQGPGQPQHF. CDR3 in DNA: TGTGCCAGCAGATTTCAGGGGCCGGGTCAGCCCCAGCATTTT.

The chain couples TRBV18 to TRBJ2-3; tentatively, D is TRBD2 (6 bases). V was shortened by 5 bases and J by 0 bases, with 9 bases between the two germline ends. CDR3 length equals 14 residues. Germline assignment: CDR1 KGHSH and CDR2 LQKENI. The CDR3 DNA reads as TGTGCCAGCTCAACGGGACTTAGCACAGATACGCAGTATTTT. Amino acids: CASSTGLSTDTQYF. The full variable domain, its missing parts supplied by reference TRBV18 and TRBJ2-3, is NAGVMQNPRHLVRRRGQEARLRCSPMKGHSHVYWYRQLPEEGLKFMVYLQKENIIDESGMPKERFSAEFPKEGPSILRIQQVVRGDSAAYFCASSTGLSTDTQYFGPGTRLTVL.

This clone was counted only a few times. The rearrangement links TRBV28 to TRBJ2-2; 9 bases map to TRBD1. Trimming at V came to 3 bases and at J to 4 bases, leaving 6 bases not matched to a gene. This CDR3 is built from 16 residues. Germline CDR1 and CDR2: MDHEN and SYDVKM. The CDR3 DNA sequence: TGTGCCAGCAGTTTGAGGGGGACAGGGTTCACCGGGGAGCTGTTTTTT. Translating it yields CASSLRGTGFTGELFF.

This chain connects TRBV10-2 to TRBJ2-7; the match to TRBD1 covers 7 bases. Germline CDR1 reads WSHSY; CDR2 reads SAAADI. The length of the CDR3 is 15 residues. J lost 0 bases, V lost 7 bases, and 9 bases had no gene match. CDR3 in DNA: TGCGCCAGCACTTCCCGGGACAGAGGCTCCTACGAGCAGTACTTC. It yields the protein CASTSRDRGSYEQYF.

This clone was observed a handful of times. The chain recombines TRBV2 with TRBJ2-7, with TRBD1 matching over 7 bases. The CDR3 is 13 residues long. Germline V lookup: CDR1 SNHLY, CDR2 FYNNEI. Losses at the gene ends were 1 base for V and 7 bases for J; bases not matched to a gene: 4. CDR3 bases: TGTGCCAGCAGTGAAGAGACAGGGTTGGAGCAGTACTTC. Encoded protein: CASSEETGLEQYF.

The V call is TRBV30, the J call TRBJ2-7, with 7 nucleotides matching TRBD2. V was pared by 2 bases and J by 0 bases, with 7 bases of the junction left unmatched. The CDR3 sequence is 15 residues long. CDR1 is GTSNPN, CDR2 SVGIG, per germline (reference sequence). The CDR3 nucleotides are TGTGCCTGGAGTAAGGGGTTAGCGGGCTCCTACGAGCAGTACTTC. It encodes CAWSKGLAGSYEQYF.